Given below is one T cell receptor beta chain in context. The data were taken from a study of blood T cell repertoires in COVID-19. Study overall: There were acute and convalescent COVID-19 samples, and they came from the United States, Italy and Spain. Sources were T cells, B-cell-depleted T cells, or PBMCs; the material itself was cDNA or gDNA.

Per the authors' pipeline: Reference gene primers were amplified, and this amplification served to estimate nucleated cell counts. Clones were read by immunoSEQ multiplex PCR, and TCRdb kept only the in-frame ones, dropping some. Clone size and the V and J calls come from that table; the DNA yielded D and trimming. The data contain more than 300,000 clones, around 83% of them seen just once; the ten biggest clones take up roughly 1.1%. V lost 0 bases and J 7 bases, leaving 12 bases between the germline ends. The CDR3 consists of 15 residues. Germline lookup yields CDR1 WNHNN and CDR2 SYGVQD (reference sequence).

The chain links TRBV10-1 to TRBJ1-4; the D gene is possibly TRBD1 (6 bases). Material: peripheral blood. This receptor was identified in a woman in her forties or fifties with acute or convalescent COVID-19. CDR3 nucleotides: TGCGCCAGCAGTGAGTCGGCGGGGGCGAGTGAAAAACTGTTTTTT. Amino acid sequence: CASSESAGASEKLFF.